These 31 T cell receptor beta chains were all obtained from the same sample, sequenced in a study of prognosis after radiotherapy for stage I lung cancer. Genomic DNA yielded TCR beta CDR3, amplified by two-round multiplex PCR. It was primers specific to each TRBV and TRBJ gene that first-round PCR used. TCRdb ran MiXCR on the multiplex PCR reads and lists one entry per CDR3 protein. Of 15,000 to 20,000 distinct CDR3 sequences in the sample, 50% were seen once. This specimen consisted of PBMCs, obtained before or after stereotactic body radiation therapy (not recorded which). All receptors derive from a donor over 45 with non-small cell lung cancer.

Ten or more counts support this clonotype. The V gene is TRBV25-1, the J gene TRBJ1-6; 11 bases match TRBD1. The V gene end was trimmed by 7 bases and the J gene end by 9 bases; junction bases not matched to a gene: 5. Germline CDR1 MGHDK, CDR2 SYGVNS. The CDR3 extends over 14 amino acids. CDR3 DNA sequence: TGTGCCAGCACTTCAGGGACAGGGGGTTCACCCCTCCACTTT. The encoded protein is CASTSGTGGSPLHF.

A word on this clonotype: A read error is the likely source, as a far larger clone sits one nucleotide away. The rearrangement joins TRBV20-1 to TRBJ2-1; D remains ambiguous. The DNA end is more similar to TRBJ2-5, so the J call may be wrong. The germline V gene encodes CDR1 DFQATT and CDR2 SNEGSKA (reference sequence). The CDR3 totals 11 residues. This chain's CDR3 is CSAVPQDTQYF. The CDR3 region has the DNA TGCAGTGCTGTTCCACAAGATACCCAGTACTTC.

This clonotype was seen at least ten times. The gene calls are TRBV3-1 and TRBJ1-1; TRBD1 is a possible D gene (5 bases). Germline V CDR1 and CDR2: LGHDT, YNNKEL (reference sequence). V gave up 8 bases and J gave up 1 base, with 14 bases separating them. This CDR3 is built from 14 residues. CDR3 residues: CASGGVGGNTEAFF. The CDR3, as DNA: TGTGCCAGCGGGGGTGTGGGAGGGAACACTGAAGCTTTCTTT.

This clonotype was counted many times. The genes are TRBV6-1 and TRBJ2-1; no firm D call. Germline V gives CDR1 MNHNS, CDR2 SASEGT. Trimming removed 5 bases from V and 7 bases from J, with 18 bases in between. The CDR3 covers 15 residues. The CDR3 DNA reads TGTGCCAGCAGTACCTCCCTCCGGAGTTGGAATGAGCAGTTCTTC. Translated: CASSTSLRSWNEQFF.

V is TRBV27 and J is TRBJ2-3; D is possibly TRBD1 (6 bases). Trimming left V 8 bases short and J 5 bases short, with 20 bases between. The CDR3 spans 15 residues. In germline, CDR1 is MNHEY, CDR2 SMNVEV (reference sequence). CDR3 DNA sequence: TGTGCCAGCGGTCCTCTGGGACAAGTTATAGATACGCAGTATTTT. Protein: CASGPLGQVIDTQYF.

J is TRBJ1-5 and V is TRBV5-1, with TRBD1 matching over 11 bases. With 4 bases clipped from V and 14 bases from J, the junction kept 11 bases outside the gene matches. The CDR3 has 14 amino acids. CDR1 and CDR2 from the germline V gene are SGHRS and YFSETQ. The DNA of the CDR3 is TGCGCCAGCAGCATAGGGACAGGGGGAGAACCCAAGCATTTT. It is translated as CASSIGTGGEPKHF.

This clonotype was observed a few times. The gene calls are TRBV25-1 and TRBJ2-7; 7 bases are a match to TRBD2. V gave up 11 bases and J gave up 4 bases; unmatched junction bases: 8. The CDR3 loop spans 12 amino acids. Germline CDR1 MGHDK, CDR2 SYGVNS. The CDR3 sequence is CAGGGYIYEQYF. The CDR3 DNA reads TGTGCCGGGGGGGGATACATTTACGAGCAGTACTTC.

V gene TRBV15 combines with J gene TRBJ2-3; 10 nucleotides line up with TRBD2. J lost 6 bases, V lost 5 bases, and 11 bases had no gene match. The CDR3 runs 16 residues. Germline assignment: CDR1 LNHNV and CDR2 YYDKDF (reference sequence). The CDR3 nucleotides are TGTGCCACCAGCCGTGGAGCGGGAGGGCCGCGGGATACGCAGTATTTT. It codes for CATSRGAGGPRDTQYF.

In this sample, this clonotype turned up once. The junction departs from the called germline gene at one end, perhaps through a read error. This chain links TRBV6-4 with TRBJ2-6; D is uncertain. Germline V gene lookup returns CDR1 MRHNA and CDR2 SNTAGT. CDR3 length: 13 amino acids. In DNA form, the CDR3 reads TGTGCCACCCTTAGCTCTGGGTCCAACGTCCTGACTTTC. It encodes CATLSSGSNVLTF.

A remark on this clonotype: A much bigger clone sits one base away, suggesting this may be a read error. The V gene is TRBV6-1, the J gene TRBJ2-6; D is ambiguous. This CDR3 region has 15 residues. From germline, CDR1 is MNHNS and CDR2 SASEGT. The ends were cut back, 5 bases at V and 8 bases at J, with 16 bases in the middle. CDR3 in DNA: TGTGCCAGCAGTCAGACGGGTATGGGGTCCAACGTCCTGACTTTC. This sequence encodes CASSQTGMGSNVLTF.

By frequency in the sample, this clonotype is medium-sized. The rearrangement joins TRBV11-2 to TRBJ2-7; 8 bases map to TRBD2. Germline CDR1 SGHAT, CDR2 FQNNGV. This CDR3 region has 17 residues. The trim removed 5 bases at V and 4 bases at J, leaving 16 bases unmatched. This CDR3 reads CASSRSYAGGGKYEQYF. For the CDR3, the DNA is TGTGCCAGCAGCCGATCCTACGCGGGGGGCGGAAAGTACGAGCAGTACTTC. The whole variable domain, filled in from reference TRBV11-2 and TRBJ2-7, reads EAGVAQSPRYKIIEKRQSVAFWCNPISGHATLYWYQQILGQGPKLLIQFQNNGVVDDSQLPKDRFSAERLKGVDSTLKIQPAKLEDSAVYLCASSRSYAGGGKYEQYFGPGTRLTVT.

The chain is built from TRBV20-1 and TRBJ2-7; TRBD1 matches 8 bases. Germline assignment: CDR1 DFQATT and CDR2 SNEGSKA (reference sequence). V dropped 6 bases and J dropped 5; count of bases not matched to a gene: 9. The CDR3 sequence is 13 residues long. In DNA, the CDR3 is TGCAGTGCCCTATCCGGGACAGGCGACGAGCAGTACTTC. Translated: CSALSGTGDEQYF.

The chain carries TRBV20-1 and TRBJ2-7, with TRBD1 matching over 7 bases. Trimming cost V 0 bases and J 5 bases; bases outside gene matches: 13. This CDR3 contains 16 residues. The germline V gene encodes CDR1 DFQATT and CDR2 SNEGSKA (reference sequence). Here the CDR3 reads CSARDLSDRTSHEQYF. The CDR3 nucleotides are TGCAGTGCTAGAGATTTATCGGACAGGACGTCCCACGAGCAGTACTTC.

This clonotype was found once. Its ends do not fully match the called genes, so a read error is possible. The chain uses TRBV6-2 or TRBV6-3 and TRBJ2-6; D may be TRBD1 (5 bases). The germline V gene has CDR1 MNHEY and CDR2 SVGEGT. The CDR3 has 16 residues. CDR3 sequence reads: CASSYPPTGGSNVLTF. CDR3 DNA sequence: TGTGCCAGCAGTTACCCCCCCACAGGTGGGTCCAACGTCCTGACTTTC.

V gene TRBV2 combines with J gene TRBJ2-7, with 7 bases identical to TRBD2. Trimming removed 4 bases from V and 7 bases from J; junction bases left unmatched: 22. The CDR3 contains 18 residues. In germline, CDR1 is SNHLY, CDR2 FYNNEI. DNA for the CDR3: TGTGCCAGCAGTGTCCGGAACCCGTGCGGCGGGAGTACGGGGGAGCAGTACTTC. As protein: CASSVRNPCGGSTGEQYF. Full variable domain (rest looked up from reference TRBV2 and TRBJ2-7): EPEVTQTPSHQVTQMGQEVILRCVPISNHLYFYWYRQILGQKVEFLVSFYNNEISEKSEIFDDQFSVERPDGSNFTLKIRSTKLEDSAMYFCASSVRNPCGGSTGEQYFGPGTRLTVT.

The chain employs TRBV7-2 and TRBJ1-2, with D perhaps matching TRBD1 (6 bases). This CDR3 spans 13 amino acids. CDR1 is SGHTA, CDR2 FQGNSA, per germline. Trimming shortened V by 4 bases and J by 3 bases, and 9 bases separated the two germline ends. CDR3 DNA sequence: TGTGCCAGCAGCTATTCAGGGGACTATGGCTACACCTTC. It translates to CASSYSGDYGYTF.

This clonotype has a count of ten or more. This chain uses TRBV11-3 with TRBJ2-7; D possibly corresponds to TRBD1 (6 bases). The CDR3 has 13 residues. V dropped 5 bases and J dropped 0 bases, with 8 bases sitting between them. The germline gives CDR1 SGHNT, CDR2 YENEEA. CDR3 in DNA: TGTGCCAGCAGCAGGGACAACTCCTACGAGCAGTACTTC. This codes for CASSRDNSYEQYF.

This clonotype was observed many times. The chain recombines TRBV19 with TRBJ2-1; maybe TRBD1 (5 bases). V lost 0 bases to trimming and J lost 2 bases, with 11 bases between them. The CDR3 length is 16 residues. The germline gives CDR1 LNHDA, CDR2 SQIVND (reference sequence). CDR3 sequence: CASSIEGSGPYNEQFF. CDR3 bases: TGTGCCAGTAGTATAGAAGGGTCAGGGCCCTACAATGAGCAGTTCTTC.

Many counts were recorded for this clonotype. The J gene is TRBJ1-4, the V gene TRBV7-2; 7 positions match TRBD1. Per germline, CDR1 SGHTA and CDR2 FQGNSA. The V and J ends lost 2 bases and 3 bases, in that order; junction bases with no gene match: 6. The length of the CDR3 is 16 residues. CDR3 nucleotides: TGTGCCAGCAGCTTACAATTTGGGACAGCTAATGAAAAACTGTTTTTT. This encodes CASSLQFGTANEKLFF.

By its share, this clonotype is medium-sized (0.01 to 0.1%). This chain connects TRBV6-5 to TRBJ1-2; D unresolved. The CDR3 runs to 13 residues. Trimming shortened V by 0 bases and J by 8 bases, and 10 bases separated the two germline ends. Germline CDR1 MNHEY, CDR2 SVGAGI. The CDR3 loop reads CASSYSPAEGYTF. The CDR3, as DNA: TGTGCCAGCAGTTACTCTCCCGCCGAGGGCTACACCTTC.

The gene calls are TRBV28 and TRBJ2-3; weak D call: TRBD2 (5 bases). The germline CDR1 and CDR2 sequences are MDHEN and SYDVKM. The CDR3 has 12 amino acids. V dropped 5 bases and J dropped 4 bases, with 7 bases sitting between them. Here the CDR3 DNA reads TGTGCCAGCAGTCCGAGGGCAGATACGCAGTATTTT. Translated: CASSPRADTQYF.

In its sample, this clonotype was seen many times. J is TRBJ2-3 and V is TRBV27, with D possibly matching TRBD2 (6 bases). Per germline, CDR1 MNHEY and CDR2 SMNVEV (reference sequence). The CDR3 loop spans 17 amino acids. V was pared by 5 bases and J by 6 bases, with 24 bases between. CDR3: CASSAPRDFSTVDTQYF. The CDR3 coding sequence is TGTGCCAGCAGTGCGCCCCGGGACTTTTCTACCGTGGATACGCAGTATTTT.

As regards this clonotype: A read error is likely here: a far larger clone is one base away. V is TRBV6-8 and J is TRBJ1-5, with TRBD1 identical over 10 bases. The germline V gene encodes CDR1 MNHGY and CDR2 SAAAGT. CDR3 length: 15 residues. CDR3 sequence (DNA): TGTGCCAGCACCCTGACAGGGGGCGGCAATCAGACCCAGCATTTT. This encodes CASTLTGGGNQTQHF.

In this sample, this clonotype turned up many times. The CDR3 loop is CASSQLTGKKLFF. CDR3 coding DNA: TGTGCCAGCAGCCAACTGACAGGGAAAAAACTGTTTTTT. The chain combines TRBV3-1 with TRBJ1-4; 7 positions match TRBD1. V lost 2 bases to trimming and J lost 9 bases; unmatched junction nucleotides: 3. The CDR3 spans 13 residues. CDR1 LGHDT and CDR2 YNNKEL come from the germline V gene (reference sequence). Full variable domain (rest looked up from reference TRBV3-1 and TRBJ1-4): DTAVSQTPKYLVTQMGNDKSIKCEQNLGHDTMYWYKQDSKKFLKIMFSYNNKELIINETVPNRFSPKSPDKAHLNLHINSLELGDSAVYFCASSQLTGKKLFFGSGTQLSVL.

This clonotype was seen many times. This may come from a read error, since a much larger clone is one base off. The chain joins TRBV28 to TRBJ2-7; 11 bases line up with TRBD2. The V gene's germline CDR1 is MDHEN and CDR2 SYDVKM. This CDR3 is 18 amino acids long. V was pared by 1 base and J by 6 bases, with 14 bases of the junction left unmatched. The CDR3 DNA is TGTGCCAGCAGTTTATTGGTGGTAGCGGGAGGGCCAGGGTTCGAGCAGTACTTC. Translated, it gives CASSLLVVAGGPGFEQYF.

This clonotype was seen ten or more times. The V and J genes are TRBV7-3 and TRBJ2-1, with a possible D match to TRBD1 (6 bases). Germline V gene lookup returns CDR1 SGHTA and CDR2 FQGTGA. This CDR3 region has 14 residues. The ends were cut back, 7 bases at V and 0 bases at J, with 10 bases in the middle. The CDR3 DNA follows: TGTGCCAGCATCGGGACACCCTCCTACAATGAGCAGTTCTTC. It specifies CASIGTPSYNEQFF.

In its sample, this clonotype was seen many times. This chain links TRBV10-3 with TRBJ2-2; 7 nucleotides align to TRBD2. The length of the CDR3 is 15 residues. J gave up 6 bases and V 8 bases, and 12 bases lay outside the gene matches. Germline V gene lookup returns CDR1 ENHRY and CDR2 SYGVKD. The DNA for the CDR3 is TGTGCCATCGGAGCTAGCAGCGGGAAGGCCGGGGAGCTGTTTTTT. Translated, it gives CAIGASSGKAGELFF.

This chain joins TRBV5-1 and TRBJ2-7, with D perhaps matching TRBD1 or TRBD2 (5 bases each). The CDR3 is made up of 16 amino acids. Germline values: CDR1 SGHRS, CDR2 YFSETQ. Trimming stripped 2 bases from V and 3 bases from J, with 18 bases between. The CDR3 spells CASSLVIGASDYEQYF. Written as DNA, the CDR3 is TGCGCCAGCAGCTTAGTGATCGGGGCCAGCGACTACGAGCAGTACTTC.

This clonotype was counted many times. V is TRBV7-9 and J is TRBJ1-1; TRBD1 matches at 7 bases. CDR1 SEHNR and CDR2 FQNEAQ come from the germline V gene (reference sequence). CDR3 length: 14 residues. Unmatched junction bases numbered 3, after V lost 5 bases and J lost 0 bases. CDR3 sequence: CASSPDRLNTEAFF. CDR3 sequence (DNA): TGTGCCAGCAGCCCGGACAGGCTGAACACTGAAGCTTTCTTT. The variable domain in full, completed from reference TRBV7-9 and TRBJ1-1, reads DTGVSQNPRHKITKRGQNVTFRCDPISEHNRLYWYRQTLGQGPEFLTYFQNEAQLEKSRLLSDRFSAERPKGSFSTLEIQRTEQGDSAMYLCASSPDRLNTEAFFGQGTRLTVV.

Sample share makes this clonotype medium-sized (0.01 to 0.1%). This chain uses TRBV27 with TRBJ2-2; 9 nucleotides agree with TRBD1. Germline V CDR1 and CDR2: MNHEY, SMNVEV (reference sequence). Unmatched junction bases numbered 13, after V lost 5 bases and J lost 6 bases. The CDR3 spans 17 residues. CDR3 sequence (DNA): TGTGCCAGCAGTCCGTTCCGGGACAGGGCGGGGGCCGGGGAGCTGTTTTTT. As protein: CASSPFRDRAGAGELFF.

This rearrangement joins TRBV7-2 to TRBJ2-2; D gene unclear. The CDR3 has 13 residues. With 4 bases removed from V and 7 bases from J, the gap between germline ends came to 10 bases. Looked up from germline, CDR1 is SGHTA and CDR2 is FQGNSA. CDR3 coding DNA: TGTGCCAGCAGCTACGAGGTTAACGGGGAGCTGTTTTTT. Its protein is CASSYEVNGELFF.